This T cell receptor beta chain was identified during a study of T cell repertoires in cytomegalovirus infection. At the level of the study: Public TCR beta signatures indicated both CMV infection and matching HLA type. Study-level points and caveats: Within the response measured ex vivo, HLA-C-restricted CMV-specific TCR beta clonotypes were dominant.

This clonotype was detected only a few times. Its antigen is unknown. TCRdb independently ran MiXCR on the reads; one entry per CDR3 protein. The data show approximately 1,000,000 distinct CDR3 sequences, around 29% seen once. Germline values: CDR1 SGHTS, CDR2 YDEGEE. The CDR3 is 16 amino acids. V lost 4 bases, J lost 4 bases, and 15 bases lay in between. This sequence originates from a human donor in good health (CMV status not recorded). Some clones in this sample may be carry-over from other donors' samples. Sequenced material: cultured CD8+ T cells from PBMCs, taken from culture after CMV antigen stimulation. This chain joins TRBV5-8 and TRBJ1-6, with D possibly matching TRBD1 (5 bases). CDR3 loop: CASSPGHLAYNSPLHF. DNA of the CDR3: TGTGCCAGCAGCCCTGGACATTTAGCGTATAATTCACCCCTCCACTTT.